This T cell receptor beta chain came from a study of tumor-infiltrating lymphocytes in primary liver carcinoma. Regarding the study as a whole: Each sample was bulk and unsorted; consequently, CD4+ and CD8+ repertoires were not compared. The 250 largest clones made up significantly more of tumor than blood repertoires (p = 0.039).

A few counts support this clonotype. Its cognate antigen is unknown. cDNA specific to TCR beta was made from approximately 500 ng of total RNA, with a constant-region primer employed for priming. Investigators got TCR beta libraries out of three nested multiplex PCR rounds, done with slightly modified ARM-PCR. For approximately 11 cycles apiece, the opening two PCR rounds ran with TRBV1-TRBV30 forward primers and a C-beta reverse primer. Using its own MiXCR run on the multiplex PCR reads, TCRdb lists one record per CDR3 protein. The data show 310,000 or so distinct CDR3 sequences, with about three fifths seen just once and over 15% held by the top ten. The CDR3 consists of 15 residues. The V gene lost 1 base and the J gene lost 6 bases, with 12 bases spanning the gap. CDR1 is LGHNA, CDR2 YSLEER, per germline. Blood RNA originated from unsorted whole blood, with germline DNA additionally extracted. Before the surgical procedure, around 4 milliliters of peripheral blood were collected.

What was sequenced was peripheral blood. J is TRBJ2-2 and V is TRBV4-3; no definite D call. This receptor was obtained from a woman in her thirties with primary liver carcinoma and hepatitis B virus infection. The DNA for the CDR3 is TGCGCCAGCAGCCAAGGGGGTGGGCGGTCCGGGGAGCTGTTTTTT. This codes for CASSQGGGRSGELFF.